This passage covers 12 T cell receptor beta chains from one sample sequenced in a study of vaccination effects on CD4 cells after COVID-19. Within the ViraFEST assay, antigen-specific CD4+ T cells underwent expansion with viral peptide pools prior to sequencing. Once cultured for approximately ten days, the cells underwent separation to obtain CD4+ T cells. Two doses of BNT162b2 or mRNA-1273 vaccine were administered to participants. Measured with immunoSEQ multiplex PCR; TCRdb has only the in-frame clones, and not every one. Among approximately 28,000 clones listed, around 67% were seen once. For these TCRs, the target antigens are not known. The sequenced sample was CD4+ T cells from PBMCs cultured with HCoV-229E spike peptides, obtained after COVID-19 vaccination. These receptors all stem from a human donor who received a COVID-19 vaccine.

V gene TRBV14 combines with J gene TRBJ2-1; D is possibly TRBD2 (7 bases). This CDR3 has 16 amino acids. Germline CDR1 SGHDN, CDR2 FVKESK. V lost 4 bases to trimming and J lost 6 bases, with 19 bases between them. CDR3 DNA: TGTGCCAGCAGCCCCCCTGGGGGGCGGGAGATCAATGAGCAGTTCTTC. This sequence encodes CASSPPGGREINEQFF.

This clone was detected once. The V gene is TRBV2, the J gene TRBJ1-2; perhaps TRBD1 as D (6 bases). Germline V gene lookup returns CDR1 SNHLY and CDR2 FYNNEI. Deletions cut 6 bases from V and 3 bases from J, with 14 bases between. The CDR3 runs 14 residues. CDR3 sequence reads: CASRGGRGDYGYTF. In nucleotides, the CDR3 is TGTGCCAGCAGGGGGGGCAGGGGAGACTATGGCTACACCTTC.

The rearrangement joins TRBV18 to TRBJ2-5; D uncertain. The CDR3 length is 13 residues. V gave up 2 bases and J gave up 1 base, with 5 bases separating them. Germline V gene lookup returns CDR1 KGHSH and CDR2 LQKENI. The CDR3 DNA follows: TGTGCCAGCTCACCAGGTAGCCAAGAGACCCAGTACTTC. Translation: CASSPGSQETQYF.

This clone was seen more than once but under ten times. Because the CDR3's place on the DNA is in doubt, the DNA is left out and the CDR3 is given as listed by TCRdb. The gene calls are TRBV6-2 or TRBV6-3 and TRBJ1-2. The CDR3 region is 13 residues in length, termini included. Germline loops: CDR1 MNHEY, CDR2 SVGEGT. CDR3 amino acids: CASSSSVNYGYTF.

The chain joins TRBV9 to TRBJ1-1, with TRBD1 matching over 9 bases. V lost 4 bases, J lost 7 bases, and 2 bases stayed unmatched. Germline V gene data show CDR1 as SGDLS and CDR2 as YYNGEE. The CDR3 contains 12 residues. The CDR3 loop is CASSRTGDEAFF. For the CDR3, the DNA is TGTGCCAGCAGCAGGACAGGGGATGAAGCTTTCTTT.

The chain's CDR3 is CASSPWTAYEQYF. CDR3 coding DNA: TGTGCCAGCAGTCCGTGGACAGCCTACGAGCAGTACTTC. The chain combines TRBV7-6 with TRBJ2-7, with D possibly matching TRBD1 (6 bases). The V end was cut by 6 bases, the J end by 2 bases, with 11 bases between. CDR3 length: 13 residues. Per germline, CDR1 SGHVS and CDR2 FNYEAQ.

The genes are TRBV7-9 and TRBJ2-5; D remains unclear. Trimming shortened V by 5 bases and J by 1 base, and 14 bases separated the two germline ends. The CDR3 loop spans 15 amino acids. CDR1 is SEHNR and CDR2 is FQNEAQ in the germline V gene (reference sequence). The CDR3 protein is CASSPPWSAQETQYF. The CDR3 DNA reads TGTGCCAGCAGCCCCCCCTGGTCAGCCCAAGAGACCCAGTACTTC.

CDR3 protein: CASRDREAGETQYF. In nucleotides, the CDR3 is TGTGCCAGCAGGGACAGGGAGGCCGGGGAGACCCAGTACTTC. V and J are TRBV3-1 (or the pseudogene TRBV3-2) and TRBJ2-5, with 8 bases lining up with TRBD1. The germline V gene has CDR1 LGHDT and CDR2 YNNKEL (reference sequence). This CDR3 has 14 amino acids. Losses at the gene ends were 6 bases for V and 5 bases for J; bases not matched to a gene: 8.

V is TRBV3-1 (or the pseudogene TRBV3-2) and J is TRBJ2-7; tentatively, D is TRBD1 (5 bases). The CDR3 extends over 14 amino acids. CDR1 and CDR2 from the germline V gene are LGHDT and YNNKEL (reference sequence). V lost 2 bases to trimming and J lost 3 bases, with 11 bases between them. The CDR3 is CASSQYRQGYEQYF. The CDR3 bases are TGTGCCAGCAGCCAATACAGGCAGGGCTACGAGCAGTACTTC.

The count of this clone is one. CDR3 coding DNA: TGTGCCAGCAGCCGAGGAGGTATCGGGGGGGACACCTACAATGAGCAGTTCTTC. Translation gives CASSRGGIGGDTYNEQFF. This chain connects TRBV4-2 to TRBJ2-1; 8 bases are a match to TRBD2. In germline, CDR1 is LGHNA, CDR2 YNFKEQ. The V gene end was trimmed by 4 bases and the J gene end by 2 bases; junction bases not matched to a gene: 13. This CDR3 has 18 amino acids.

This clone was seen only once. The chain combines TRBV18 with TRBJ1-1; no firm D call. The CDR3 has 15 amino acids. Germline CDR1 and CDR2: KGHSH and LQKENI. V was clipped by 3 bases and J by 1 base, with 12 bases between them. The CDR3 nucleotides are TGTGCCAGCTCACCCAGTTGGAAATCGAACACTGAAGCTTTCTTT. As protein: CASSPSWKSNTEAFF. Based on the CDR3 plus reference TRBV18 and TRBJ1-1, the full variable domain is NAGVMQNPRHLVRRRGQEARLRCSPMKGHSHVYWYRQLPEEGLKFMVYLQKENIIDESGMPKERFSAEFPKEGPSILRIQQVVRGDSAAYFCASSPSWKSNTEAFFGQGTRLTVV.

This chain uses TRBV29-1 with TRBJ2-7; perhaps TRBD1 as D (6 bases). The CDR3 has 13 residues. The V gene's germline CDR1 is SQVTM and CDR2 ANQGSEA. Trimming removed 4 bases from V and 2 bases from J, with 12 bases in between. The CDR3: CSVGRDTTYEQYF. CDR3 nucleotides: TGCAGCGTTGGCCGGGACACCACCTACGAGCAGTACTTC.